These 17 T cell receptor beta chains were all obtained from the same sample, sequenced in a study of shared clonotypes between healthy human individuals. Some clones are missing from TCRdb's copy, which holds only in-frame ones; the method was immunoSEQ multiplex PCR. This sample yields a few million clones, of which roughly 92% are seen a single time; about 0.13% belongs to the top ten. Sequenced sample: naive CD4+ T cells sorted from blood. Subset denoted: CD45RA+ positively selected. The receptors shown here come from a young man in good health.

The chain is built from TRBV6-4 and TRBJ1-6, with a weak D call TRBD1 (6 bases). This CDR3 is 13 amino acids long. Germline lookup yields CDR1 MRHNA and CDR2 SNTAGT. Trimming took off 10 bases at V and 11 bases at J, with 18 bases between the two ends. Written as DNA, the CDR3 is TGTGCCAACCCAAAAACACAGGGACCACCCCTCCACTTT. Protein product: CANPKTQGPPLHF.

As for this clone: The same CDR3 is also encoded by other DNA sequences in this sample. The gene calls are TRBV18 and TRBJ2-3; perhaps TRBD1 as D (6 bases). Between the trimmed V and J ends, which lost 3 bases and 0 bases, there was a span of 7 bases. The CDR3 covers 14 residues. The germline CDR1 and CDR2 sequences are KGHSH and LQKENI. CDR3 coding DNA: TGTGCCAGCTCACCCAGGGGTAGCACAGATACGCAGTATTTT. The encoded protein is CASSPRGSTDTQYF.

Regarding this clone: This CDR3 is also generated by other DNA sequences in the sample. This chain connects TRBV5-4 to TRBJ1-3; D not certain. In germline, CDR1 is SGHNT, CDR2 YYREEE (reference sequence). The CDR3 covers 13 residues. V dropped 0 bases and J dropped 4 bases, with 5 bases sitting between them. CDR3 DNA sequence: TGTGCCAGCAGCTTGGATTCCGGAAACACCATATATTTT. Its protein product is CASSLDSGNTIYF.

The gene calls are TRBV9 and TRBJ2-7; D is unclear. The CDR3 length is 13 residues. Germline V gene sequence: CDR1 SGDLS, CDR2 YYNGEE. V was trimmed by 1 base and J by 2 bases, leaving 7 bases between them. In DNA, the CDR3 is TGTGCCAGCAGCGTAAACAGCGCCTACGAGCAGTACTTC. The encoded protein is CASSVNSAYEQYF.

This clone was counted once. The rearrangement links TRBV7-6 to TRBJ2-7; D might be TRBD2 (6 bases). The germline gives CDR1 SGHVS, CDR2 FNYEAQ. V lost 1 base and J lost 2, with 9 bases in between. There are 14 residues in the CDR3. The CDR3: CASSLEAGPYEQYF. In DNA, the CDR3 is TGTGCCAGCAGCTTAGAAGCGGGCCCCTACGAGCAGTACTTC.

This clone came up once. J is TRBJ2-6 and V is TRBV4-2, with D tentatively TRBD1 (6 bases). CDR3 length: 18 residues. Germline lookup yields CDR1 LGHNA and CDR2 YNFKEQ. V was trimmed by 0 bases and J by 0 bases, leaving 12 bases between them. The CDR3 sequence: CASSQEGTPSSGANVLTF. CDR3 sequence (DNA): TGTGCCAGCAGCCAAGAAGGGACACCGAGCTCTGGGGCCAACGTCCTGACTTTC.

The rearrangement links TRBV7-3 to TRBJ2-1; 10 nucleotides align to TRBD1. The CDR3 extends over 20 amino acids. V gave up 3 bases and J gave up 0 bases; unmatched junction bases: 14. CDR1 SGHTA and CDR2 FQGTGA come from the germline V gene. CDR3 loop: CASSFPRHAGQGSSYNEQFF. The CDR3 bases are TGTGCCAGCAGCTTTCCTAGGCATGCGGGACAGGGGAGCTCCTACAATGAGCAGTTCTTC. The full variable domain, completed using reference TRBV7-3 and TRBJ2-1, is GAGVSQTPSNKVTEKGKYVELRCDPISGHTALYWYRQSLGQGPEFLIYFQGTGAADDSGLPNDRFFAVRPEGSVSTLKIQRTERGDSAVYLCASSFPRHAGQGSSYNEQFFGPGTRLTVL.

The rearrangement joins TRBV21-1 to TRBJ2-3; the D call of TRBD2 is as the table states it, not checked on the DNA. TRBV21-1 is a pseudogene locus. This CDR3 region has 19 residues. DNA of the CDR3: TGTGCCAGCAGCAAAGCCCCCCTAGCGGGAGGGGGTGTACCAGATACGCAGTATTTT. It encodes CASSKAPLAGGGVPDTQYF.

The chain couples TRBV9 to TRBJ1-6, with D hard to call. The CDR3 is made up of 14 amino acids. V was clipped by 4 bases and J by 7 bases, with 12 bases between them. CDR1 is SGDLS, CDR2 YYNGEE, per germline. The CDR3 loop is CASSTYSLNSPLHF. Written as DNA, the CDR3 is TGTGCCAGCAGCACTTACAGCCTCAATTCACCCCTCCACTTT.

This clone was recorded a few times. Other DNA sequences in the sample encode the same CDR3. The genes are TRBV20-1 and TRBJ2-1; D remains ambiguous. Trimming took off 3 bases at V and 9 bases at J, with 9 bases between the two ends. CDR1 DFQATT and CDR2 SNEGSKA come from the germline V gene (reference sequence). This CDR3 region has 11 residues. The CDR3 here is CSASWGTEQFF. CDR3 bases: TGCAGTGCTAGTTGGGGTACTGAGCAGTTCTTC.

The chain recombines TRBV7-9 with TRBJ2-3; no reliable D call. Germline loops: CDR1 SEHNR, CDR2 FQNEAQ (reference sequence). Between the trimmed V and J ends, which lost 6 bases and 4 bases, there was a span of 8 bases. The CDR3 has 12 residues. This chain's CDR3 is CASRINPDTQYF. CDR3 nucleotides: TGTGCCAGCAGGATAAACCCAGATACGCAGTATTTT.

The J gene is TRBJ2-2, the V gene TRBV30, with 7 bases aligning to TRBD2. The CDR3 is made up of 15 amino acids. V shed 4 bases and J 5 bases; nucleotides not matched to a gene: 10. CDR1 and CDR2 (germline): GTSNPN, SVGIG (reference sequence). The CDR3 sequence: CAWTPGAGLTGELFF. The CDR3, as DNA: TGTGCCTGGACCCCGGGAGCGGGATTAACCGGGGAGCTGTTTTTT.

The chain uses TRBV9 and TRBJ2-5, with D perhaps matching TRBD2 (7 bases). The CDR3 is made up of 18 amino acids. V was shortened by 2 bases and J by 4 bases, with 24 bases between the two germline ends. CDR1 is SGDLS, CDR2 YYNGEE, per germline. CDR3 loop: CASSVGIGEGVRGETQYF. In DNA, the CDR3 is TGTGCCAGCAGCGTGGGTATTGGGGAGGGGGTGAGAGGAGAGACCCAGTACTTC.

The CDR3: CASSPAGIETQYF. CDR3 DNA sequence: TGTGCCAGCTCACCCGCAGGGATAGAGACCCAGTACTTC. The chain carries TRBV18 and TRBJ2-5; D may be TRBD1 (5 bases). Trimming removed 3 bases from V and 4 bases from J, with 9 bases in between. This CDR3 region has 13 residues. Germline CDR1 is KGHSH and CDR2 is LQKENI.

The CDR3 nucleotides read TGCGCCAGCAGCTGGGGACAGGCTAACTATGGCTACACCTTC. This sequence encodes CASSWGQANYGYTF. The chain couples TRBV5-1 to TRBJ1-2; 8 bases line up with TRBD1. CDR3 length equals 14 residues. The trim removed 3 bases at V and 0 bases at J, leaving 1 base unmatched. From germline, CDR1 is SGHRS and CDR2 YFSETQ.

The gene calls are TRBV7-8 and TRBJ1-4; 7 positions agree with TRBD1. The CDR3 sequence is 15 residues long. The trim removed 4 bases at V and 6 bases at J, leaving 8 bases unmatched. Germline assignment: CDR1 SGHVS and CDR2 FQNEAQ. The CDR3 spells CASSSPGQRHEKLFF. The CDR3 DNA is TGTGCCAGCAGCTCCCCGGGACAGAGGCATGAAAAACTGTTTTTT.

The chain recombines TRBV7-9 with TRBJ2-1, with 9 positions matching TRBD2. V dropped 5 bases and J dropped 7; count of bases not matched to a gene: 6. CDR1 is SEHNR and CDR2 is FQNEAQ in the germline V gene (reference sequence). The CDR3 spans 14 residues. CDR3 nucleotide sequence: TGTGCCAGCAGCCGCGGGGGGGCTGGGAATGAGCAGTTCTTC. Protein sequence: CASSRGGAGNEQFF.